The next 21 T cell receptor beta chains were all read from a single sample in a study of blood T cell repertoires in COVID-19. The assay was immunoSEQ multiplex PCR, and TCRdb's table has in-frame clones only and misses some. The sample lists fewer than 350,000 clones; 87% were seen once. The sample taken for sequencing was PBMCs or T cells enriched from blood (not recorded which). These receptors came from a woman in her thirties or forties who had recovered from COVID-19.

The chain links TRBV10-2 to TRBJ1-5; D gene uncertain. Trimming stripped 2 bases from V and 6 bases from J, with 5 bases between. The CDR3 extends over 12 amino acids. Germline lookup yields CDR1 WSHSY and CDR2 SAAADI. CDR3 nucleotide sequence: TGCGCCAGCAGTGAGGAGTTTCAGCCCCAGCATTTT. It codes for CASSEEFQPQHF.

The rearrangement joins TRBV7-9 to TRBJ2-7; D is undetermined. V lost 3 bases and J 1 base, leaving 10 bases between the germline ends. The CDR3 has 14 residues. Germline CDR1 SEHNR, CDR2 FQNEAQ (reference sequence). The chain's CDR3 is CASSLGGPSYEQYF. CDR3 nucleotide sequence: TGTGCCAGCAGCTTGGGTGGGCCGTCCTACGAGCAGTACTTC.

The rearrangement links TRBV18 to TRBJ2-7, with 12 nucleotides matching TRBD2. Per the germline V gene, CDR1 is KGHSH and CDR2 is LQKENI. J gave up 4 bases and V 1 base, and 8 bases lay outside the gene matches. CDR3 length: 17 residues. CDR3 protein: CASSPHGPTSGSYEQYF. CDR3 sequence (DNA): TGTGCCAGCTCACCACACGGCCCGACTAGCGGGAGTTACGAGCAGTACTTC.

The V gene is TRBV2, the J gene TRBJ2-1, with 8 bases that match TRBD2. Germline assignment: CDR1 SNHLY and CDR2 FYNNEI. Trimming removed 1 base from V and 5 bases from J; junction bases left unmatched: 4. The CDR3 length is 15 residues. The CDR3 region has the DNA TGTGCCAGCAGTGAAGAACTAGCGGTGGACAATGAGCAGTTCTTC. Translated, it gives CASSEELAVDNEQFF. Drawing the rest from reference TRBV2 and TRBJ2-1, the complete variable domain is EPEVTQTPSHQVTQMGQEVILRCVPISNHLYFYWYRQILGQKVEFLVSFYNNEISEKSEIFDDQFSVERPDGSNFTLKIRSTKLEDSAMYFCASSEELAVDNEQFFGPGTRLTVL.

V is TRBV15 and J is TRBJ2-2; 8 bases agree with TRBD2. The CDR3 loop spans 17 amino acids. Germline V lookup: CDR1 LNHNV, CDR2 YYDKDF (reference sequence). Germline trimming cut 1 base from V and 2 bases from J; bases unmatched to any gene: 6. The CDR3 region has the DNA TGTGCCACCAGCAGAGCGTCGGCGGGAGGTAACACCGGGGAGCTGTTTTTT. Protein sequence: CATSRASAGGNTGELFF.

The V call is TRBV24-1, the J call TRBJ2-5; a possible D gene is TRBD1 (6 bases). The CDR3 is 16 amino acids. The V gene lost 1 base and the J gene lost 3 bases, with 14 bases spanning the gap. Germline V gives CDR1 KGHDR, CDR2 SFDVKD. CDR3 in DNA: TGTGCCACCAGTGATTTATCCGGGGACAACGAAGAGACCCAGTACTTC. The encoded protein is CATSDLSGDNEETQYF.

J is TRBJ1-1 and V is TRBV9, with D perhaps matching TRBD1 (6 bases). Looked up from germline, CDR1 is SGDLS and CDR2 is YYNGEE. Trimming removed 3 bases at V and 1 base at J, with 16 bases between. The CDR3 is 16 residues long. The CDR3 bases are TGTGCCAGCAGCGGAGGAGATGTCAGGGGGAACACTGAAGCTTTCTTT. It yields the protein CASSGGDVRGNTEAFF.

This clone was observed once. The DNA for the CDR3 is TGTGCCACCCTAACCGGGGTAGCGGGCCATTACAATGAGCAGTTCTTC. This codes for CATLTGVAGHYNEQFF. The chain recombines TRBV28 with TRBJ2-1; 7 positions match TRBD2. This CDR3 comprises 16 residues. V lost 10 bases and J lost 4; bases outside the gene matches: 16. The germline V gene encodes CDR1 MDHEN and CDR2 SYDVKM.

V usage is TRBV6-5 and J usage is TRBJ2-1; D may be TRBD1 (6 bases). The V end was cut by 6 bases, the J end by 5 bases, with 17 bases between. Germline lookup yields CDR1 MNHEY and CDR2 SVGAGI. This CDR3 is 15 amino acids long. DNA of the CDR3: TGTGCCAGCAGCCGACCGGGACAATCTCACAATGAGCAGTTCTTC. It specifies CASSRPGQSHNEQFF.

The rearrangement links TRBV29-1 to TRBJ1-5; weak D call: TRBD1 (5 bases). In germline, CDR1 is SQVTM, CDR2 ANQGSEA. Deletions cut 4 bases from V and 6 bases from J, with 13 bases between. The CDR3 is 13 residues long. CDR3 residues: CSVVLQGSQPQHF. CDR3 nucleotide sequence: TGCAGCGTTGTGTTGCAGGGTAGTCAGCCCCAGCATTTT.

CDR3 residues: CAEISGSSYNEQFF. The CDR3 DNA reads as TGTGCCGAGATAAGCGGGAGTTCCTACAATGAGCAGTTCTTC. This chain links TRBV2 with TRBJ2-1, with 8 bases aligning to TRBD2. Per germline, CDR1 SNHLY and CDR2 FYNNEI. This CDR3 is 14 amino acids long. The ends lost 11 bases at V and 1 base at J; junction bases unmatched: 7.

This chain links TRBV7-2 with TRBJ2-5; TRBD2 matches at 10 bases. Germline CDR1 is SGHTA and CDR2 is FQGNSA. With V trimmed by 0 bases and J by 5 bases, 0 bases remained unmatched. This CDR3 is 14 amino acids long. The CDR3 region has the DNA TGTGCCAGCAGCTTAGCGGGACTAGCGGAGACCCAGTACTTC. This encodes CASSLAGLAETQYF.

The CDR3: CASKTGVLGTGELFF. The CDR3 DNA sequence: TGTGCCAGCAAAACAGGGGTCCTTGGCACCGGGGAGCTGTTTTTT. This chain links TRBV6-5 with TRBJ2-2, with 7 positions matching TRBD1. With V trimmed by 7 bases and J by 4 bases, 9 bases remained unmatched. The length of the CDR3 is 15 residues. In germline, CDR1 is MNHEY, CDR2 SVGAGI.

V gene TRBV6-2 or TRBV6-3 combines with J gene TRBJ2-5, with no clear D. The V gene lost 2 bases and the J gene lost 5 bases, with 15 bases spanning the gap. This CDR3 has 15 residues. Germline assignment: CDR1 MNHEY and CDR2 SVGEGT. In nucleotides, the CDR3 is TGTGCCAGCAGTTACCCCCGACACACCTGGGAGACCCAGTACTTC. It yields the protein CASSYPRHTWETQYF.

The rearrangement uses TRBV30 and TRBJ2-4, with TRBD1 matching over 9 bases. V was clipped by 3 bases and J by 6 bases; unmatched bases: 12. Germline CDR1 is GTSNPN and CDR2 is SVGIG (reference sequence). This CDR3 has 16 amino acids. CDR3 protein: CAWSPDSGTGRNIQYF. In nucleotides, the CDR3 is TGTGCCTGGAGCCCAGACTCCGGGACAGGGCGAAACATTCAGTACTTC. The variable domain in full, completed from reference TRBV30 and TRBJ2-4, reads SQTIHQWPATLVQPVGSPLSLECTVEGTSNPNLYWYRQAAGRGLQLLFYSVGIGQISSEVPQNLSASRPQDRQFILSSKKLLLSDSGFYLCAWSPDSGTGRNIQYFGAGTRLSVL.

This chain joins TRBV5-6 and TRBJ2-3; TRBD2 matches at 8 bases. The CDR3 length is 19 residues. Trimming removed 4 bases from V and 4 bases from J; junction bases left unmatched: 20. Per germline, CDR1 SGHDT and CDR2 YYEEEE. The CDR3 reads CASSPSTALAGRLADTQYF. The CDR3 DNA reads TGTGCCAGCAGCCCGTCGACAGCTTTAGCGGGAAGGTTGGCAGATACGCAGTATTTT.

V is TRBV7-8 and J is TRBJ1-5, with TRBD1 as a possible D gene (6 bases). This CDR3 contains 15 residues. Germline V gene lookup returns CDR1 SGHVS and CDR2 FQNEAQ. Trimming stripped 5 bases from V and 2 bases from J, with 13 bases between. CDR3 region: CASSAYRERNQPQHF. For the CDR3, the DNA is TGTGCCAGCAGCGCTTACAGGGAACGCAATCAGCCCCAGCATTTT.

This clone was picked up many times. The genes are TRBV27 and TRBJ2-1, with D possibly TRBD1 on 5 matching bases. The CDR3 contains 17 residues. Trimming took off 4 bases at V and 5 bases at J, with 21 bases between the two ends. Germline V gene sequence: CDR1 MNHEY, CDR2 SMNVEV (reference sequence). The CDR3 reads CASSSGQTLTVNNEQFF. Here the CDR3 DNA reads TGTGCCAGCAGTTCCGGACAAACTTTAACGGTTAACAATGAGCAGTTCTTC.

This chain connects TRBV6-4 to TRBJ2-1, with 9 bases aligning to TRBD2. The trim removed 5 bases at V and 4 bases at J, leaving 9 bases unmatched. Germline lookup yields CDR1 MRHNA and CDR2 SNTAGT. The CDR3 runs to 16 residues. For the CDR3, the DNA is TGTGCCAGCAGTCAAATAGCGGGAGTCCAGTACAATGAGCAGTTCTTC. Amino acid sequence: CASSQIAGVQYNEQFF.

The rearrangement joins TRBV6-5 to TRBJ2-1, with TRBD2 identical over 10 bases. The CDR3 sequence is 14 residues long. CDR1 and CDR2 (germline): MNHEY, SVGAGI. J gave up 10 bases and V 6 bases, and 9 bases lay outside the gene matches. The CDR3 region is CASRSSGRAREQFF. CDR3 nucleotide sequence: TGTGCCAGCAGATCCAGCGGGAGGGCCCGGGAGCAGTTCTTC.

The chain is built from TRBV2 and TRBJ2-7; TRBD1 might be the D (5 bases). Trimming pared 4 bases from V and 3 bases from J, leaving 16 bases between. The germline CDR1 and CDR2 sequences are SNHLY and FYNNEI. This CDR3 has 15 residues. CDR3 loop: CASSGPAGSGYEQYF. The CDR3 DNA follows: TGTGCCAGCAGTGGCCCAGCAGGGTCGGGCTACGAGCAGTACTTC.